Below, 15 T cell receptor beta chains from the same sample are listed, as sequenced in a study of tumor-infiltrating lymphocytes in primary liver carcinoma. Starting from 500 ng of total RNA, TCR beta cDNA was produced with a primer in the constant region. A slightly modified ARM-PCR protocol with three nested multiplex PCR rounds produced these TCR beta libraries. It was with TRBV1-TRBV30 forward primers and a C-beta reverse primer that the first two PCR rounds were run, at approximately 10 cycles each. TCRdb recomputed calls from the multiplex PCR reads with MiXCR, one row per CDR3 protein. The sample has more than 150,000 distinct CDR3 sequences, roughly 60% seen once. RNA isolated from unsorted whole blood supplied the blood RNA, with germline DNA also extracted. Input material: peripheral blood. The source of these receptors is a man aged 35 to 55 with primary liver carcinoma and hepatitis B virus infection.

For this clonotype: A single base separates this from a much larger clone, so it may be a read error. The V gene is TRBV4-1, the J gene TRBJ2-5; 7 bases map to TRBD2. The ends lost 6 bases at V and 4 bases at J; junction bases unmatched: 5. Germline CDR1 reads MGHRA; CDR2 reads YSYEKL. This CDR3 region has 13 residues. CDR3 nucleotides: TGCGCCAGCAGAAGTGAGCGGGGAGAGACCCAGTACTTC. Residues: CASRSERGETQYF.

This clonotype was found many times. The V call is TRBV11-1, the J call TRBJ2-5, with 8 bases identical to TRBD1. J was trimmed by 3 bases and V by 5 bases; bases with no gene match: 14. Germline V gene data show CDR1 as SGHAT and CDR2 as FQDESV (reference sequence). The CDR3 spans 17 residues. The CDR3 DNA reads TGTGCCAGCAGCCCGAGGACAGGGTGGATCGAGGAAGAGACCCAGTACTTC. Translating it yields CASSPRTGWIEEETQYF.

On this clonotype itself: A single base separates this from a much larger clone, so it may be a read error. The rearrangement uses TRBV4-1 and TRBJ2-7; no firm D call. Germline V lookup: CDR1 MGHRA, CDR2 YSYEKL. The CDR3 has 14 residues. The CDR3 nucleotides read TGCGCCAGCAACCAAGGGCTAGGACGGTACGAGCAGTACTTC. Translated, it gives CASNQGLGRYEQYF.

Regarding this clonotype: The CDR3 does not close with the conserved phenylalanine or tryptophan, likely indicating a read error. The V call is TRBV28, the J call TRBJ2-3; D may be TRBD1 (7 bases). Deletions cut 5 bases from V and 8 bases from J, with 20 bases between. The CDR3 consists of 15 residues. Per germline, CDR1 MDHEN and CDR2 SYDVKM. Here the CDR3 reads CASSQLSDREVTQYS. The CDR3 DNA reads as TGTGCCAGCAGTCAGCTCTCAGACAGGGAGGTTACGCAGTATTCT.

This clonotype was found many times. The genes are TRBV11-3 and TRBJ2-2; weak D call: TRBD1 (6 bases). From germline, CDR1 is SGHNT and CDR2 YENEEA. CDR3 length: 15 amino acids. Trimming cost V 3 bases and J 7 bases, with 15 bases left between them. CDR3 bases: TGTGCCAGCAGCTTCTCAGGGGTCATTGGCGGGGAGCTGTTTTTT. Translating it yields CASSFSGVIGGELFF.

V usage is TRBV6-1 and J usage is TRBJ2-2, with unresolved D. Trimming stripped 2 bases from V and 3 bases from J, with 7 bases between. Germline V gene data show CDR1 as MNHNS and CDR2 as SASEGT. This CDR3 comprises 14 residues. The DNA of the CDR3 is TGTGCCAGCAGTGAATATGGAGACACCGGGGAGCTGTTTTTT. Protein sequence: CASSEYGDTGELFF.

This clonotype was counted at least ten times. The rearrangement uses TRBV29-1 and TRBJ2-7; maybe TRBD2 (5 bases). V was clipped by 3 bases and J by 6 bases, with 12 bases between them. Germline CDR1 and CDR2: SQVTM and ANQGSEA. This CDR3 is built from 12 residues. CDR3 sequence: CSVEGVLREQYF. The CDR3 nucleotides are TGCAGCGTTGAGGGAGTCCTACGCGAGCAGTACTTC.

Comments on this clonotype: This may come from a read error, since a much larger clone is one base off. In nucleotides, the CDR3 is TGCGCCAGCAGCCAAAGGATCGACAGGGAGCAGTGCTTC. This gives the protein CASSQRIDREQCF. The genes are TRBV4-1 and TRBJ2-7; 7 bases line up with TRBD1. Germline V CDR1 and CDR2: MGHRA, YSYEKL. The CDR3 has 13 amino acids.

Regarding this clonotype: A much larger clone lies one base from this, so it may be a read error. The chain employs TRBV29-1 and TRBJ2-3, with 9 positions matching TRBD1. V gave up 5 bases and J gave up 4 bases; unmatched junction bases: 7. CDR3 length: 14 amino acids. The germline gives CDR1 SQVTM, CDR2 ANQGSEA. The chain's CDR3 is CSVRDRENSDTQYF. For the CDR3, the DNA is TGCAGCGTTCGGGACAGGGAGAATTCAGATACGCAGTATTTT.

The chain uses TRBV4-2 and TRBJ2-6; D possibly corresponds to TRBD1 (6 bases). Trimming cost V 4 bases and J 0 bases, with 19 bases left between them. Looked up from germline, CDR1 is LGHNA and CDR2 is YNFKEQ. The CDR3 length is 19 residues. The DNA of the CDR3 is TGTGCCAGCAGCCTCAACCCTTTGGACAGTCTCTCTGGGGCCAACGTCCTGACTTTC. Protein product: CASSLNPLDSLSGANVLTF.

The CDR3 sequence: CASSQGGQGTYEQYF. In nucleotides, the CDR3 is TGCGCCAGCAGCCAAGGAGGACAGGGGACTTACGAGCAGTACTTC. V usage is TRBV4-1 and J usage is TRBJ2-7; 9 nucleotides line up with TRBD1. The V segment lost 1 base and the J segment 4 bases; nucleotides outside the gene matches: 5. The CDR3 contains 15 residues. Germline CDR1 is MGHRA and CDR2 is YSYEKL.

This sequence joins TRBV10-1 and TRBJ1-1; D call uncertain. The CDR3 totals 16 residues. V lost 1 base to trimming and J lost 6 bases, with 18 bases between them. CDR1 and CDR2 (germline): WNHNN, SYGVQD (reference sequence). The CDR3 protein is CASSEFPDTPRAEAFF. The CDR3 nucleotides read TGCGCCAGCAGTGAGTTCCCTGACACCCCGAGGGCTGAAGCTTTCTTT.

With respect to this clonotype: Just one base apart from a much larger clone, this may be a read error. The chain has TRBV29-1 and TRBJ2-6; D is unresolved. Germline lookup yields CDR1 SQVTM and CDR2 ANQGSEA. This CDR3 is 15 amino acids long. The CDR3 is CSVDSYSSGVNVLTF. The CDR3 nucleotides read TGCAGCGTTGACTCTTATAGCTCTGGGGTCAACGTCCTGACTTTC.

Comments on this clonotype: Given a much more abundant clone one base away, this may be a read error. The chain has TRBV4-2 and TRBJ2-5; unclear D gene. Germline lookup yields CDR1 LGHNA and CDR2 YNFKEQ. There are 14 residues in the CDR3. Between the trimmed V and J ends, which lost 1 base and 5 bases, there was a span of 11 bases. CDR3 sequence reads: CASSQVASVETQYF. As DNA, the CDR3 is TGTGCCAGCAGCCAAGTTGCCAGCGTGGAGACCCAGTACTTC.

This rearrangement joins TRBV11-2 to TRBJ2-1; 14 positions match TRBD2. J lost 8 bases, V lost 9 bases, and 12 bases had no gene match. Germline CDR1 reads SGHAT; CDR2 reads FQNNGV. This CDR3 is built from 16 residues. The CDR3 DNA reads as TGTGCCAGTAGCATATCAGGGACTAGCGGGAGAGATGAGCAGTTCTTC. Its translation: CASSISGTSGRDEQFF.